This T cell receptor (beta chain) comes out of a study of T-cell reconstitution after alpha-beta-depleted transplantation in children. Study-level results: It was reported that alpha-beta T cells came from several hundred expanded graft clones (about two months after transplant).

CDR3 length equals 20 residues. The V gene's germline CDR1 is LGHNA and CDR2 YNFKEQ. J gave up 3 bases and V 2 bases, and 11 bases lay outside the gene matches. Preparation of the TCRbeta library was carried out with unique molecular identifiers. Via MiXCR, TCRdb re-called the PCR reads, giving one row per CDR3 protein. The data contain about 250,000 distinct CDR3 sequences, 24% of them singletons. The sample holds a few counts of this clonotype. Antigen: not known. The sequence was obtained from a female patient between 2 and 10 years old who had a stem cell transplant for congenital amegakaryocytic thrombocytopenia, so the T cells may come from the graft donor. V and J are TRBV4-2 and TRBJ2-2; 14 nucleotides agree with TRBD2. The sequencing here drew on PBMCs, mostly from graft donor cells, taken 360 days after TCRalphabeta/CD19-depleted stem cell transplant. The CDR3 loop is CASSQPGPGTSGSHTGELFF. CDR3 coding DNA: TGTGCCAGCAGCCAACCCGGGCCCGGGACTAGCGGGAGCCACACCGGGGAGCTGTTTTTT.